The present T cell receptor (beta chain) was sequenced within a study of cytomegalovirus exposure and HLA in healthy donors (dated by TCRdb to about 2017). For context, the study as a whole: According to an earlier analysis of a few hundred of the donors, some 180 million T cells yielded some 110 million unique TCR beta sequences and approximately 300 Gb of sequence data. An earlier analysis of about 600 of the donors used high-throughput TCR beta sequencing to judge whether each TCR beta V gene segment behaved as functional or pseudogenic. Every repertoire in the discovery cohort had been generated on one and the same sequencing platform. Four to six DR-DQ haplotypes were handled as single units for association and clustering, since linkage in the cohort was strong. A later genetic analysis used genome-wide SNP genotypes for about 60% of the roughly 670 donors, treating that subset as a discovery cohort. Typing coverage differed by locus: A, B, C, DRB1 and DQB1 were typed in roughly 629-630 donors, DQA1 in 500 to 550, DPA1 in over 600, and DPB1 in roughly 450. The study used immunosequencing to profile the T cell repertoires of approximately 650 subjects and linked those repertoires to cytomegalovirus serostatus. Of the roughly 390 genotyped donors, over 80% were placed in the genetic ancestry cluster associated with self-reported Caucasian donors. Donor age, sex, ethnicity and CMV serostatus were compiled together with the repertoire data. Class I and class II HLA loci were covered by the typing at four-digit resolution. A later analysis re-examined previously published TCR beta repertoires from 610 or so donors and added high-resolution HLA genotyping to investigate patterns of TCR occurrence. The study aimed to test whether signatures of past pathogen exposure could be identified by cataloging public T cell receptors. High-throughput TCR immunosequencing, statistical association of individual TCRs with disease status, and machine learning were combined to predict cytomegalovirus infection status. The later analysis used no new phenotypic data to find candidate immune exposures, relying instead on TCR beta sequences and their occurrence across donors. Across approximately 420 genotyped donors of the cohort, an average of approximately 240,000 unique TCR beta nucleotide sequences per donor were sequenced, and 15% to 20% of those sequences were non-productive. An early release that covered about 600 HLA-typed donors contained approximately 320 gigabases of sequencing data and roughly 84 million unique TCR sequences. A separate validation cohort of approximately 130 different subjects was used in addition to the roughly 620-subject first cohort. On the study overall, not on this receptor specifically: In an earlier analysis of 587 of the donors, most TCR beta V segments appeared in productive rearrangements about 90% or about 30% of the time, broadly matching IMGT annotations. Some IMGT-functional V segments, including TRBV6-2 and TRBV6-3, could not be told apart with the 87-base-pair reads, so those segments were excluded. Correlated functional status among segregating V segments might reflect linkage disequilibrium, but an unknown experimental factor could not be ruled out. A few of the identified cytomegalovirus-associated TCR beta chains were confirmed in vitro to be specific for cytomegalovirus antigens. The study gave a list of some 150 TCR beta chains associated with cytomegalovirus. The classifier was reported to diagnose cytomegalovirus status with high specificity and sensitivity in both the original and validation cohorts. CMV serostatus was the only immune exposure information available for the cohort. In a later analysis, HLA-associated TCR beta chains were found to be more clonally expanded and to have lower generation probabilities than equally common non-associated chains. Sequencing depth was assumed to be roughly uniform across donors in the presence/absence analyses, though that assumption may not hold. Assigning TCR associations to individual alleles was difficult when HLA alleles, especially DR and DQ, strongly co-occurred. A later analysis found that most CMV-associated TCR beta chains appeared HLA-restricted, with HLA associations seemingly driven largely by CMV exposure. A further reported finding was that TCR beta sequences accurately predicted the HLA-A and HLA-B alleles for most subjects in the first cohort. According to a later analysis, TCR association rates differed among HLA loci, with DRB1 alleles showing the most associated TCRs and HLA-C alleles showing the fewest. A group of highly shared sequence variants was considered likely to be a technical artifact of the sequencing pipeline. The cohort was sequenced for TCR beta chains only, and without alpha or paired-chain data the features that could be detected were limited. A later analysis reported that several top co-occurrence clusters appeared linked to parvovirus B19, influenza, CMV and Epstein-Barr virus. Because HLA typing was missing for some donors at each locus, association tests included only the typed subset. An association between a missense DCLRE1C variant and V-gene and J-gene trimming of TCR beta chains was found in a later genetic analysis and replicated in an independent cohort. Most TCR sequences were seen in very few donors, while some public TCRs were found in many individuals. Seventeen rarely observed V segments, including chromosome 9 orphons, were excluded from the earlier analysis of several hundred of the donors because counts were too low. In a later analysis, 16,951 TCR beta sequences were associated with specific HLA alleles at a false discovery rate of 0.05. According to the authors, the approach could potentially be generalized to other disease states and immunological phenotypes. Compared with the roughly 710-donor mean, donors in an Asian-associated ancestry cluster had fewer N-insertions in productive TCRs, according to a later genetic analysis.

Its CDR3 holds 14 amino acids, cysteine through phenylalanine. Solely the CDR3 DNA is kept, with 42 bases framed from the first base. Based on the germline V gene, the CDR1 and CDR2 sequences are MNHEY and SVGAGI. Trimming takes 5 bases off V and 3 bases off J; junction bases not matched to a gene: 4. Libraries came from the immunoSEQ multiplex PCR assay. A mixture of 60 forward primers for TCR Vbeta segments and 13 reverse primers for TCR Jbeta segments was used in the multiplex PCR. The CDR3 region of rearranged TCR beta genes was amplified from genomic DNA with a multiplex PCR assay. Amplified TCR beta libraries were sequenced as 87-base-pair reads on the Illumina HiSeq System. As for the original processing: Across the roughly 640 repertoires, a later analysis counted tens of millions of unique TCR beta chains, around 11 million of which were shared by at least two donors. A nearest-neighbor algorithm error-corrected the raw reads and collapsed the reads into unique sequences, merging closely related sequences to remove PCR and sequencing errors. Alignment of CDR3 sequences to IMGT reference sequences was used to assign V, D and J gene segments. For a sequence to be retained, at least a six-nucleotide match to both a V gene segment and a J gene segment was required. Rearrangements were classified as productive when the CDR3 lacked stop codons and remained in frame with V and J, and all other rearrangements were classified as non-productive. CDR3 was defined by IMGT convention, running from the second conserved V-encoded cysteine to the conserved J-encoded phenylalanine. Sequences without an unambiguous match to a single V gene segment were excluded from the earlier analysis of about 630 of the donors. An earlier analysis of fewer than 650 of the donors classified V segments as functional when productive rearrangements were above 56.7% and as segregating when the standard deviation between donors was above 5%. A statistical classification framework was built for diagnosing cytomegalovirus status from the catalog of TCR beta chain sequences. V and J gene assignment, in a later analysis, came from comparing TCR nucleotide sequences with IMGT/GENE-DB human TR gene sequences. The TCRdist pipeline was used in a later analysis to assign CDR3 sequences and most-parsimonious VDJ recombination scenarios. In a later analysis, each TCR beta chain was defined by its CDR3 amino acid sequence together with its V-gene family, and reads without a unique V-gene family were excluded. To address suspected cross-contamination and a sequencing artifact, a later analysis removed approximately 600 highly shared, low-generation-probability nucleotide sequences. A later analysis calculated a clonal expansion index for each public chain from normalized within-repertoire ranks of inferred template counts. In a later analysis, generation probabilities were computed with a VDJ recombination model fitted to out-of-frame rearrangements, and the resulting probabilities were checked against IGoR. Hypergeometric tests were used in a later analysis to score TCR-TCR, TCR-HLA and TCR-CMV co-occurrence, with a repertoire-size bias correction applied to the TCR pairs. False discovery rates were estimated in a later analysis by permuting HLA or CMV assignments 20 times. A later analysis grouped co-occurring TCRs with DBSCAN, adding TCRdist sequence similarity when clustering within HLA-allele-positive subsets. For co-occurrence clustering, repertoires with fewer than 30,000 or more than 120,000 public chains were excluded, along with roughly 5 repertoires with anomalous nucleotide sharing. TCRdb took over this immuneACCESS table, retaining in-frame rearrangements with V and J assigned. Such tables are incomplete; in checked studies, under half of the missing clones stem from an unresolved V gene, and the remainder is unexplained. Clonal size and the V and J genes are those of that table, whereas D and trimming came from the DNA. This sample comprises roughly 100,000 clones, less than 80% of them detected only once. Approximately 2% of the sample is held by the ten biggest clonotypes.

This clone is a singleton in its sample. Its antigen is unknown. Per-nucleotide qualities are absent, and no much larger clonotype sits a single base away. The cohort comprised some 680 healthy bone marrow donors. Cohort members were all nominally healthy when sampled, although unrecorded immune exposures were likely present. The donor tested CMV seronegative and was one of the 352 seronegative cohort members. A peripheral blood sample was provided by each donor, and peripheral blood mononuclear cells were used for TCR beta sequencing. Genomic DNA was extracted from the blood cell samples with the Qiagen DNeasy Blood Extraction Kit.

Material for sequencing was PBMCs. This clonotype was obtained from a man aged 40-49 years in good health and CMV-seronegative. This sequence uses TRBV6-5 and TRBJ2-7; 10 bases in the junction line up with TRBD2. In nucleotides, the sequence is TGTGCCAGCAGTCAGCGGGAGGGCCACTACGAGCAGTACTTC. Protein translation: CASSQREGHYEQYF.